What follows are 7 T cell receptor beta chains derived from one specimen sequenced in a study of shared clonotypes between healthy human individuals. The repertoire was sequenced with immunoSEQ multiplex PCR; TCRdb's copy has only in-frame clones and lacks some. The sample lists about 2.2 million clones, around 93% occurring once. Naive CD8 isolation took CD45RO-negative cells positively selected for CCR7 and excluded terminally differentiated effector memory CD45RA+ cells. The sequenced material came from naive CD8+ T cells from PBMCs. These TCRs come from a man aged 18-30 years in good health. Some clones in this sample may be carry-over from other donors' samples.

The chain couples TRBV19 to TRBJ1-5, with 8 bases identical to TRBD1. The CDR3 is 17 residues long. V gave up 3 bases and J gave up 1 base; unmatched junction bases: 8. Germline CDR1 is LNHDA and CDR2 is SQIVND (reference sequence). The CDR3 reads CASSIHPGGQSNQPQHF. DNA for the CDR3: TGTGCCAGTAGTATTCACCCAGGGGGCCAGAGCAATCAGCCCCAGCATTTT.

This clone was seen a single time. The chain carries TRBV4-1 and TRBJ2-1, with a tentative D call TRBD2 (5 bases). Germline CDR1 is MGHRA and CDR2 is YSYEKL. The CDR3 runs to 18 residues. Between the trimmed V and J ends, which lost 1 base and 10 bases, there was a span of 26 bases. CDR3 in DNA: TGCGCCAGCAGCCAAGGTCCCGCCGGAGCGTCTTATTCGGGGGAGCAGTTCTTC. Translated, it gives CASSQGPAGASYSGEQFF.

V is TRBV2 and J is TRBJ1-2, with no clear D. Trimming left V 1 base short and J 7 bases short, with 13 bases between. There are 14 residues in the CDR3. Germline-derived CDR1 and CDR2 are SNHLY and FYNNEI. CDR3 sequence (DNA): TGTGCCAGCAGTGAAGAGGCTCTCCCTCCTGGCTACACCTTC. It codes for CASSEEALPPGYTF.

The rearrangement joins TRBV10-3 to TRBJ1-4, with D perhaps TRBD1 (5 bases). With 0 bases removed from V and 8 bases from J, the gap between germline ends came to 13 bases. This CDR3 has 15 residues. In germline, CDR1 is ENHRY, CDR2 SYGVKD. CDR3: CAISESWGDYEKLFF. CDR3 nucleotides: TGTGCCATCAGTGAGTCTTGGGGGGATTACGAAAAACTGTTTTTT.

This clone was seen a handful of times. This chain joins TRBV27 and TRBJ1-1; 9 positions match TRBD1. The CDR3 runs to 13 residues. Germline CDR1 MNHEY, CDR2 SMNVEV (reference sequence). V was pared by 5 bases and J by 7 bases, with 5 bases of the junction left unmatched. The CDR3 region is CASSAGTGLEAFF. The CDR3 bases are TGTGCCAGCAGTGCCGGGACAGGGCTTGAAGCTTTCTTT.

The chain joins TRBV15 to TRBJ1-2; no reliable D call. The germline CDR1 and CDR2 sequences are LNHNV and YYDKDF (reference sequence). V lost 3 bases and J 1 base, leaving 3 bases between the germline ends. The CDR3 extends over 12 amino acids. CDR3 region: CATSSFNYGYTF. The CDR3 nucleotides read TGTGCCACCAGCAGTTTTAACTATGGCTACACCTTC.

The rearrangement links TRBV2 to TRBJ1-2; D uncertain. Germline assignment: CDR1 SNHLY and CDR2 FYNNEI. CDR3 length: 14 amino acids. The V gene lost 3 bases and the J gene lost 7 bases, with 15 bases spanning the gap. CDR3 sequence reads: CASSESVLLRGYTF. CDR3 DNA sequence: TGTGCCAGCAGTGAGTCAGTGCTTCTCCGTGGCTACACCTTC. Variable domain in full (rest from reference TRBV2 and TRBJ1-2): EPEVTQTPSHQVTQMGQEVILRCVPISNHLYFYWYRQILGQKVEFLVSFYNNEISEKSEIFDDQFSVERPDGSNFTLKIRSTKLEDSAMYFCASSESVLLRGYTFGSGTRLTVV.